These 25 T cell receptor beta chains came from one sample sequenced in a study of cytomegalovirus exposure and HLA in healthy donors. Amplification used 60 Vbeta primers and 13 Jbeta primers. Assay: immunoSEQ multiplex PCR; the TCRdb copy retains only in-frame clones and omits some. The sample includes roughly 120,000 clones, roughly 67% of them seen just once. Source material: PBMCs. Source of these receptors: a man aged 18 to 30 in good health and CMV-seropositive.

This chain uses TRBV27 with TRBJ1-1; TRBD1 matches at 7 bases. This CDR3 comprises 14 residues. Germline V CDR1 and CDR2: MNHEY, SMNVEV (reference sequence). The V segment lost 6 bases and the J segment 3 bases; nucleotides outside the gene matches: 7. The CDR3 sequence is CASRIQGRYTEAFF. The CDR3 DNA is TGTGCCAGCAGAATACAGGGGAGGTACACTGAAGCTTTCTTT.

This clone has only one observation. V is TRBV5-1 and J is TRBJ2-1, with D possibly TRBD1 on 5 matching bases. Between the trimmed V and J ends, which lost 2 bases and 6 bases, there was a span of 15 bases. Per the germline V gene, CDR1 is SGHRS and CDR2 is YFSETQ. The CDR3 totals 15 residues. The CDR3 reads CASSFSRGTANEQFF. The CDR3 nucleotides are TGCGCCAGCAGCTTCTCAAGGGGAACAGCCAATGAGCAGTTCTTC.

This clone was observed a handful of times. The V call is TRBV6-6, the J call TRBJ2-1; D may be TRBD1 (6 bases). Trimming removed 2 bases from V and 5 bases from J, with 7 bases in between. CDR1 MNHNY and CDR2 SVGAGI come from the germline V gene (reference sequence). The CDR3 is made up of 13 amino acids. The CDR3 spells CASSYRDNNEQFF. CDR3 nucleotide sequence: TGTGCCAGCAGTTACCGGGACAACAATGAGCAGTTCTTC.

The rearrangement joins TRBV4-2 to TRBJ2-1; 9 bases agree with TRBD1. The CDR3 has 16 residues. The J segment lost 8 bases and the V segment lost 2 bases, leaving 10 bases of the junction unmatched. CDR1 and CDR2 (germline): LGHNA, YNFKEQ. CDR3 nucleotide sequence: TGTGCCAGCAGCCAACCGGGACAGGGTTTTATAGATGAGCAGTTCTTC. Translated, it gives CASSQPGQGFIDEQFF.

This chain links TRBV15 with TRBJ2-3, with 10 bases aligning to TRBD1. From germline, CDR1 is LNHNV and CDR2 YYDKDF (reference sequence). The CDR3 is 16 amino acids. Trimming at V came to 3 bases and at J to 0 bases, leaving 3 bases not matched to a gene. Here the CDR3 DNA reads TGTGCCACCAGCAGGGGGACAGGGGCCAGCACAGATACGCAGTATTTT. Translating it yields CATSRGTGASTDTQYF.

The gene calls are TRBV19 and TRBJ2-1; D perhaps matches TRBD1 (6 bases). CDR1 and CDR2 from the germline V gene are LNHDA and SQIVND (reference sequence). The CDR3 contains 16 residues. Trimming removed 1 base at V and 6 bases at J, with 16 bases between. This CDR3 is CASSIVRGKRVNEQFF. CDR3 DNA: TGTGCCAGTAGTATAGTCAGGGGTAAGAGGGTCAATGAGCAGTTCTTC. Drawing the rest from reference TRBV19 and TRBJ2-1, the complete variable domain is DGGITQSPKYLFRKEGQNVTLSCEQNLNHDAMYWYRQDPGQGLRLIYYSQIVNDFQKGDIAEGYSVSREKKESFPLTVTSAQKNPTAFYLCASSIVRGKRVNEQFFGPGTRLTVL.

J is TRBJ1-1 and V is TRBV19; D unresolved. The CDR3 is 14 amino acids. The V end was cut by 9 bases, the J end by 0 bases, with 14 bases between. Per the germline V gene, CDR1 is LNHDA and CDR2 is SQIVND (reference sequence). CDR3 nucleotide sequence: TGTGCCAGCCGTAAGCCGGGGATGAACACTGAAGCTTTCTTT. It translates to CASRKPGMNTEAFF.

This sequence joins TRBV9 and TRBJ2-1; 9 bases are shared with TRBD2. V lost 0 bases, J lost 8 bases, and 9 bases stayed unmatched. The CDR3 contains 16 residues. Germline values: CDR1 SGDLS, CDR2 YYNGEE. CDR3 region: CASSVGVAGVIYEQFF. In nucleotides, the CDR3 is TGTGCCAGCAGCGTAGGTGTAGCGGGGGTTATCTATGAGCAGTTCTTC.

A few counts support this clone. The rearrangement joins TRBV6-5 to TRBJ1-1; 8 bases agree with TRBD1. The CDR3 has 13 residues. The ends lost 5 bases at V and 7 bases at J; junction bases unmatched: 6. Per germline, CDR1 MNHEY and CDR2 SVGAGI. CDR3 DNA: TGTGCCAGCAGTCGGACAGGGAGAGATGAAGCTTTCTTT. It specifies CASSRTGRDEAFF.

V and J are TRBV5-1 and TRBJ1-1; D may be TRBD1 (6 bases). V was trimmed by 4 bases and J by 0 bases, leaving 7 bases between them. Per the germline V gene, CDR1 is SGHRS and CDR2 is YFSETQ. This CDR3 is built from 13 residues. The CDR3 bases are TGCGCCAGCAGCGGGGGCATGAACACTGAAGCTTTCTTT. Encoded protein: CASSGGMNTEAFF.

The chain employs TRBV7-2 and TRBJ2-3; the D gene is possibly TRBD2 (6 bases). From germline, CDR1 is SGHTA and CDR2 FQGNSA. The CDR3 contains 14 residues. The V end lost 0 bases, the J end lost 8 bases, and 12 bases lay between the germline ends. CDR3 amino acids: CASSLASGGATQYF. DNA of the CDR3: TGTGCCAGCAGCTTAGCTAGCGGTGGGGCTACGCAGTATTTT.

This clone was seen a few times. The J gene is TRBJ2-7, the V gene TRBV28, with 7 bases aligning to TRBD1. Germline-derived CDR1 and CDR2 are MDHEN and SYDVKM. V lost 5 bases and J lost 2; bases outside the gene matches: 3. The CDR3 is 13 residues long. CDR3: CASSDRDPYEQYV. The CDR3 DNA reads TGTGCCAGCAGTGACAGGGACCCCTACGAGCAGTACGTC.

The DNA of the CDR3 is TGTGCCAGCAGCTGGACCCCGGGACAGAGGAACACTGAAGCTTTCTTT. Translating it yields CASSWTPGQRNTEAFF. The chain employs TRBV5-6 and TRBJ1-1; 7 bases map to TRBD1. CDR3 size: 16 residues. The germline gives CDR1 SGHDT, CDR2 YYEEEE. Losses at the gene ends were 3 bases for V and 1 base for J; bases not matched to a gene: 9.

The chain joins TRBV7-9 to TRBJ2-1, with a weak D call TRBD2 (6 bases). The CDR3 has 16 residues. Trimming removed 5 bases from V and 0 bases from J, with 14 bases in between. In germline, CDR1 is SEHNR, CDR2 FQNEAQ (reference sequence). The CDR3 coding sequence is TGTGCCAGCAGCGCCGGGACTTGGAGCTCCTACAATGAGCAGTTCTTC. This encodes CASSAGTWSSYNEQFF.

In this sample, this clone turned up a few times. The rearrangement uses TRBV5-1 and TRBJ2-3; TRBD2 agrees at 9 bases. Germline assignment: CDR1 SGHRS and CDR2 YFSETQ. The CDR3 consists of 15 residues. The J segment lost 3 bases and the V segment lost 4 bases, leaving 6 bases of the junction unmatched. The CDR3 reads CASSGGLARTDTQYF. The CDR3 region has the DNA TGCGCCAGCAGCGGCGGACTAGCGAGGACAGATACGCAGTATTTT.

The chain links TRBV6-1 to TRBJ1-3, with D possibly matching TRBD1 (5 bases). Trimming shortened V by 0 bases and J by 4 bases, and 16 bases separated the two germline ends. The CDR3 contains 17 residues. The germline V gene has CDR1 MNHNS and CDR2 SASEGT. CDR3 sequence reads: CASSEAQGIYLGNTIYF. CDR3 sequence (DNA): TGTGCCAGCAGTGAAGCCCAGGGTATTTATCTAGGAAACACCATATATTTT.

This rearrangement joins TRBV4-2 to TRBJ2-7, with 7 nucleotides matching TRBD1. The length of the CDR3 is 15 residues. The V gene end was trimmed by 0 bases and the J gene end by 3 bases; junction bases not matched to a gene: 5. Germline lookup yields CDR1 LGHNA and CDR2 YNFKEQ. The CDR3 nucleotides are TGTGCCAGCAGCCAAGACCCGACAGGGAGCTACGAGCAGTACTTC. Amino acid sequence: CASSQDPTGSYEQYF.

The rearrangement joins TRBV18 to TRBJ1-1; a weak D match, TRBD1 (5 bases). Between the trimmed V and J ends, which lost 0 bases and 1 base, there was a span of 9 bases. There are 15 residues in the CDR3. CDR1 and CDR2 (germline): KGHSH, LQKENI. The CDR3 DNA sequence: TGTGCCAGCTCACCACCGAGCAGGGAGAACACTGAAGCTTTCTTT. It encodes CASSPPSRENTEAFF.

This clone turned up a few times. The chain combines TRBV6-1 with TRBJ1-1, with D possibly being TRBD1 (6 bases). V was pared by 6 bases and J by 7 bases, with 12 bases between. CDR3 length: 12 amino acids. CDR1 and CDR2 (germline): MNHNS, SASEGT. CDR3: CASSFDRSEAFF. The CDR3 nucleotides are TGTGCCAGCAGCTTTGACAGGAGTGAAGCTTTCTTT.

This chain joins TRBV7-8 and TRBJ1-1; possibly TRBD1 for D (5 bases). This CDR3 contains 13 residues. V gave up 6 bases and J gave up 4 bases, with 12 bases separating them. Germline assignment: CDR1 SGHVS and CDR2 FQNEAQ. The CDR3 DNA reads TGTGCCAGCAGATATAGGGGCACCACTGAAGCTTTCTTT. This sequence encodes CASRYRGTTEAFF.

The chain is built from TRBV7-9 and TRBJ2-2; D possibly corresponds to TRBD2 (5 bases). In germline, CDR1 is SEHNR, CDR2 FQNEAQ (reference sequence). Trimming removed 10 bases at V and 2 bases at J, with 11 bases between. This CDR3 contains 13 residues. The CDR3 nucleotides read TGTGCCAACCCACTAGAAAACACCGGGGAGCTGTTTTTT. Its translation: CANPLENTGELFF. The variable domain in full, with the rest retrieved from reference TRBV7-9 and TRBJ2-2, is DTGVSQNPRHKITKRGQNVTFRCDPISEHNRLYWYRQTLGQGPEFLTYFQNEAQLEKSRLLSDRFSAERPKGSFSTLEIQRTEQGDSAMYLCANPLENTGELFFGEGSRLTVL.

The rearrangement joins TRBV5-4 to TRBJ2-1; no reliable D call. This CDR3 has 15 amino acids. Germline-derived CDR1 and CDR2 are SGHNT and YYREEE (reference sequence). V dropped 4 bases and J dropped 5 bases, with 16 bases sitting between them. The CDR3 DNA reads TGTGCCAGCAGCCGGAGAGAAATGACCCACAATGAGCAGTTCTTC. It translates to CASSRREMTHNEQFF.

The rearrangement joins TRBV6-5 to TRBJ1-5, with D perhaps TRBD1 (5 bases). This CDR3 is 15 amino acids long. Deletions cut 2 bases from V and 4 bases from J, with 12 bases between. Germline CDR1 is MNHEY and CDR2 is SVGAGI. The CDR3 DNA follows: TGTGCCAGCAGTTACGGTGGGGCGGAAAATCAGCCCCAGCATTTT. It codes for CASSYGGAENQPQHF.

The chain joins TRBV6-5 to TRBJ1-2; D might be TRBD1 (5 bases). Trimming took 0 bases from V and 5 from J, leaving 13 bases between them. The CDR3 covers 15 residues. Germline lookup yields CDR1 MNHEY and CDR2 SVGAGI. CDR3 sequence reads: CASSYSGSGGYGYTF. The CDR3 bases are TGTGCCAGCAGTTACTCAGGGTCCGGGGGGTATGGCTACACCTTC.

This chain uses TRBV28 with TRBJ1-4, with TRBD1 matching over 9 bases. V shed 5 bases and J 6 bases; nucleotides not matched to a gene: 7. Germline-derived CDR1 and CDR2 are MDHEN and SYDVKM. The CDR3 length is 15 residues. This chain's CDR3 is CASSRPGTGYEKLFF. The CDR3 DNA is TGTGCCAGCAGTCGGCCAGGGACAGGGTATGAAAAACTGTTTTTT.